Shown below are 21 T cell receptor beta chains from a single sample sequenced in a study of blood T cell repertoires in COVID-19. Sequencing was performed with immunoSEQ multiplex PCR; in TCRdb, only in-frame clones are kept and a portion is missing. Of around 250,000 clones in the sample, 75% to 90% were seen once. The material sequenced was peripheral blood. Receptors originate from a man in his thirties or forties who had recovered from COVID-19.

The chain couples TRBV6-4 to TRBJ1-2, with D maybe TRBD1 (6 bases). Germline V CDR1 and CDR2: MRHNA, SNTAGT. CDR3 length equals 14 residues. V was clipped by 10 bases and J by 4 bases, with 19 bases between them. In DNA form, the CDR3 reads TGTGCCATCTTGGGGGCAGGAATTTCCTATGGCTACACCTTC. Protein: CAILGAGISYGYTF.

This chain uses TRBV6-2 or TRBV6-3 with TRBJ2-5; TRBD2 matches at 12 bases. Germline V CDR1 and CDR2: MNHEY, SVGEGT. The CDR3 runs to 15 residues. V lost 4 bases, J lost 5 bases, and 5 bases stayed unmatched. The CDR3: CASSWTGTSGETQYF. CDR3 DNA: TGTGCCAGCAGTTGGACCGGGACTAGCGGGGAGACCCAGTACTTC.

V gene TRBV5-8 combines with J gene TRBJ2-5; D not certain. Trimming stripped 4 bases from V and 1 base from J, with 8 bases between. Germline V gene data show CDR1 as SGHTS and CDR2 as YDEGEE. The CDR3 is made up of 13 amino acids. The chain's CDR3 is CASSPYSQETQYF. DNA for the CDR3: TGTGCCAGCAGCCCCTATTCCCAAGAGACCCAGTACTTC.

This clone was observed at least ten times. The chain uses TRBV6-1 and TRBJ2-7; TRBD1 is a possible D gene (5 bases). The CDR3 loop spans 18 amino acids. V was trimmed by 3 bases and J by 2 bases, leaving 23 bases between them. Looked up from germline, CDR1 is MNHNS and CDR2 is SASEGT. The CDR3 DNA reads TGTGCCAGCAGTGAGGAGATGGCAGGGTTATTAGGAACCTACGAGCAGTACTTC. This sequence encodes CASSEEMAGLLGTYEQYF.

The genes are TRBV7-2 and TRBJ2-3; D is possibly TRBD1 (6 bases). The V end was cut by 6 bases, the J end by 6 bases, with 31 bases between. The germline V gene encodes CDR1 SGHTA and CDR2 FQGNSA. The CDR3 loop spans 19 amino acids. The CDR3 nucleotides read TGTGCCAGCAGTATCTTTCCTACAGGGACCGGCGAGAAGTTGGATACGCAGTATTTT. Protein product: CASSIFPTGTGEKLDTQYF.

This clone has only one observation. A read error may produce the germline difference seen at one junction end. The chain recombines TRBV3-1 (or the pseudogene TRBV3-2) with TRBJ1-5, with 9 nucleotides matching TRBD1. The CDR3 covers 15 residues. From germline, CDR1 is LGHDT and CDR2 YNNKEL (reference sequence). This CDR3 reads CASSQGATGGQPQHF. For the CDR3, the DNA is TGTGCCAGCAGCCAAGGGGCGACAGGGGGACAGCCCCAACATTTT.

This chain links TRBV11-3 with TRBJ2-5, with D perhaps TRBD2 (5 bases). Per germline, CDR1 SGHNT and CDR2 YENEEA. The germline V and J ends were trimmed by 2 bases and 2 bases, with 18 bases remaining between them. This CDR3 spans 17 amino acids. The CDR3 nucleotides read TGTGCCAGCAGCTTACCGGACTTCGAGGGAGTTCAAGAGACCCAGTACTTC. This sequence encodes CASSLPDFEGVQETQYF.

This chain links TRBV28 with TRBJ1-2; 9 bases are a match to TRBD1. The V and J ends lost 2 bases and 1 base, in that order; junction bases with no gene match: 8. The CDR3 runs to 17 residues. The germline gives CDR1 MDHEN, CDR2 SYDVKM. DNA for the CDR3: TGTGCCAGCAGTTTACCCAGGACAGGGGTTTTTAACTATGGCTACACCTTC. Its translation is CASSLPRTGVFNYGYTF.

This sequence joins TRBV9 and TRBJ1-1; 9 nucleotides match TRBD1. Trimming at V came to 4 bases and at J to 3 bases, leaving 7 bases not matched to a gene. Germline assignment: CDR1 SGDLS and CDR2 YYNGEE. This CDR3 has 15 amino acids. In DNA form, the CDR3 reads TGTGCCAGCAGCAAAACAGGGGGCGCGGACACTGAAGCTTTCTTT. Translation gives CASSKTGGADTEAFF.

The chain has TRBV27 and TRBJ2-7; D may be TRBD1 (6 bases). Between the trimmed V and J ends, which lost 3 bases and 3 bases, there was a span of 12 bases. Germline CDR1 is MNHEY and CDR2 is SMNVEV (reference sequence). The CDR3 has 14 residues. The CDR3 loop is CASSLQGLFYEQYF. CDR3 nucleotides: TGTGCCAGCAGTTTGCAGGGGCTATTCTACGAGCAGTACTTC.

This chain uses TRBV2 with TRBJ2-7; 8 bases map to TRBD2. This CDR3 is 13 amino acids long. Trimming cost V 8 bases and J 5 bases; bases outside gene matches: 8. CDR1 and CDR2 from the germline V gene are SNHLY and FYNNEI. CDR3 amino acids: CASANGGANEQYF. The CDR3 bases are TGTGCCAGCGCAAACGGGGGGGCCAACGAGCAGTACTTC.

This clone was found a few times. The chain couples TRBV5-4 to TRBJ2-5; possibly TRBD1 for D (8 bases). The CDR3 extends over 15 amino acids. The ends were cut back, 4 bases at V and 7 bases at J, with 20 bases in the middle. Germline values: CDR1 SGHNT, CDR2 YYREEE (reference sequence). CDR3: CASSAHLDREGTQYF. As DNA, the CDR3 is TGTGCCAGCAGCGCACATCTGGACAGGGAGGGGACCCAGTACTTC. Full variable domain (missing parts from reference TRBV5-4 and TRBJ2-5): ETGVTQSPTHLIKTRGQQVTLRCSSQSGHNTVSWYQQALGQGPQFIFQYYREEENGRGNFPPRFSGLQFPNYSSELNVNALELDDSALYLCASSAHLDREGTQYFGPGTRLLVL.

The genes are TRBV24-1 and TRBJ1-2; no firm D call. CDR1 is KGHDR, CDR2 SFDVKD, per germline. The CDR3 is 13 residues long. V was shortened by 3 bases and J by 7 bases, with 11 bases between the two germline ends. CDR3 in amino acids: CATSDLSISGYTF. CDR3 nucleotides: TGTGCCACCAGTGATCTGAGTATTTCTGGCTACACCTTC.

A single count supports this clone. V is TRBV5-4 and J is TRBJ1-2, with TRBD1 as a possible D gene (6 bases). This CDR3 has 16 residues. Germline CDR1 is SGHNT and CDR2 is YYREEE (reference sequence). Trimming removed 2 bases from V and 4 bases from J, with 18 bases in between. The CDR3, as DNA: TGTGCCAGCAGCTTACCGTATAGTACAGGGAGCTATGGCTACACCTTC. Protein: CASSLPYSTGSYGYTF. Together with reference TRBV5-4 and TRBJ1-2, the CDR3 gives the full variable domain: ETGVTQSPTHLIKTRGQQVTLRCSSQSGHNTVSWYQQALGQGPQFIFQYYREEENGRGNFPPRFSGLQFPNYSSELNVNALELDDSALYLCASSLPYSTGSYGYTFGSGTRLTVV.

The CDR3 DNA sequence: TGTGCCAGCAGTTACCCCCTACAGGCCTACTCCTACGAGCAGTACTTC. Translating it yields CASSYPLQAYSYEQYF. V and J are TRBV6-2 or TRBV6-3 and TRBJ2-7; tentative D call: TRBD1 (5 bases). CDR1 is MNHEY, CDR2 SVGEGT, per germline. Trimming took off 2 bases at V and 0 bases at J, with 14 bases between the two ends. The CDR3 sequence is 16 residues long.

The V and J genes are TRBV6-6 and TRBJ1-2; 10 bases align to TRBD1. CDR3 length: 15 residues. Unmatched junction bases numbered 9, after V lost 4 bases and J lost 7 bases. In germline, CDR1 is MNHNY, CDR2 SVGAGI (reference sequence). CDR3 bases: TGTGCCAGCAGTTCCCTGACAGGGGGCGCGTTTGGCTACACCTTC. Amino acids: CASSSLTGGAFGYTF.

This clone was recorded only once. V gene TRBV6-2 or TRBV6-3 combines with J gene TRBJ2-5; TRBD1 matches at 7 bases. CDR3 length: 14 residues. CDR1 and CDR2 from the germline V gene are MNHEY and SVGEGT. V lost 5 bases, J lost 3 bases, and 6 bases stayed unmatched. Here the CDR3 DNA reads TGTGCCAGCAGTCCCAAGGGGGCAGAAGAGACCCAGTACTTC. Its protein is CASSPKGAEETQYF.

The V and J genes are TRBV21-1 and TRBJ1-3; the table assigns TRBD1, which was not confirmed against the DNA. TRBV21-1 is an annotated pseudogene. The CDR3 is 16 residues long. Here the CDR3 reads CATPDREGGSGNTIYF. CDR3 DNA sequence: TGTGCCACCCCGGACAGGGAAGGGGGCTCTGGAAACACCATATATTTT.

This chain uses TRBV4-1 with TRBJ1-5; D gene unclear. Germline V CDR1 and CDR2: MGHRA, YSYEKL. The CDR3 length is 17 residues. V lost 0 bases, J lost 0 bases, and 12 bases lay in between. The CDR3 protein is CASSQEVEAYSNQPQHF. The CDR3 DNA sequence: TGCGCCAGCAGCCAAGAGGTGGAGGCCTATAGCAATCAGCCCCAGCATTTT.

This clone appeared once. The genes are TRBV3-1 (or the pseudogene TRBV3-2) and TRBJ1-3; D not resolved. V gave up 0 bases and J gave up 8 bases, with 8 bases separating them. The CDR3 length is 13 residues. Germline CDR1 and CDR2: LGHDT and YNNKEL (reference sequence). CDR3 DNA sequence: TGTGCCAGCAGCCAAGATTACGGGGACACCATATATTTT. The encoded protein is CASSQDYGDTIYF.

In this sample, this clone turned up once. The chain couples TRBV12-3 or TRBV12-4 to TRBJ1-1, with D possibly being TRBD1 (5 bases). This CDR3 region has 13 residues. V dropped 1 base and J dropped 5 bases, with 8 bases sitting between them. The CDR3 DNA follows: TGTGCCAGCAGTTTAGTGCGGGGGACTGAAGCTTTCTTT. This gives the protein CASSLVRGTEAFF.